Listed below are T cell receptor beta chains from one sample, sequenced in a study of human T cells and chemical hapten exposure. TCRdb independently ran MiXCR on the RACE reads; one entry per CDR3 protein. The data hold more than 75,000 distinct CDR3 sequences, with roughly a tenth observed a single time. Specimen: whole blood, collected in connection with sensitization to the hapten diphenylcyclopropenone (DPC). These receptors were obtained from a woman aged 40 to 50 with alopecia areata. Some clones in this sample may be carry-over from other donors' samples. CDR3s include the opening cysteine and the closing phenylalanine or tryptophan. D genes are given only for firm matches. Expanded clones get a size class; other rows say once, few or many, or leave the size out.

TRBD2	TRBJ2-1	many	12	TRBV29-1	CSVSGTNNEQFF	TGCAGCGTATCAGGGACTAACAATGAGCAGTTCTTC
TRBD2	TRBJ2-7	.	16	TRBV6-5	CASTITTGGSTEEQYF	TGTGCCAGCACCATTACGACGGGCGGGAGTACGGAAGAGCAGTACTTC
.	TRBJ1-1	.	15	TRBV6-5	CASSYSRHPNTEAFF	TGTGCCAGCAGTTACTCGAGACACCCCAACACTGAAGCTTTCTTT
.	TRBJ2-3	many	14	TRBV7-9	CASSPRATPDTQYF	TGTGCCAGCAGCCCCCGGGCGACCCCAGATACGCAGTATTTT
TRBD2	TRBJ2-1	many	17	TRBV11-2	CASTRIMGLAGYNEQFF	TGTGCCAGCACCAGAATTATGGGACTAGCGGGGTACAATGAGCAGTTCTTC
.	TRBJ2-1	many	14	TRBV12-3/TRBV12-4	CASSLGLSYNEQFF	TGTGCCAGCAGTTTGGGACTCTCCTACAATGAGCAGTTCTTC
TRBD1	TRBJ1-6	few	14	TRBV5-1	CASSFTGGNSPLHF	TGCGCCAGCAGCTTTACAGGGGGGAATTCACCCCTCCACTTT
.	TRBJ2-7	.	14	TRBV4-1	CASSPDAAAYEQYF	TGCGCCAGCAGCCCGGATGCGGCTGCCTACGAGCAGTACTTC
TRBD2	TRBJ2-3	.	18	TRBV7-2	CASSLVGVSGRAANTQYF	TGTGCCAGCAGCTTAGTCGGGGTTAGCGGGAGGGCCGCCAATACGCAGTATTTT
.	TRBJ2-6	.	14	TRBV29-1	CSVPIGSGANVLTF	TGCAGCGTGCCCATTGGCTCTGGGGCCAACGTCCTGACTTTC
.	TRBJ1-1	many	12	TRBV6-5	CASSSGRTEAFF	TGTGCCAGCAGCTCCGGGAGAACTGAAGCTTTCTTT
.	TRBJ2-1	.	14	TRBV20-1	CSATQGFSYNEQFF	TGCAGTGCTACCCAGGGGTTCTCCTACAATGAGCAGTTCTTC
TRBD1	TRBJ2-2	few	15	TRBV11-3	CASSLHGQGAGELFF	TGTGCCAGCAGCTTACACGGACAGGGGGCCGGGGAGCTGTTTTTT
.	TRBJ2-3	many	14	TRBV27	CASSPGPPQLTQYF	TGTGCCAGCAGTCCAGGACCCCCCCAGTTGACGCAGTATTTT
.	TRBJ2-3	many	15	TRBV5-1	CASSLRSEYTDTQYF	TGCGCCAGCAGCTTGCGCTCGGAATACACAGATACGCAGTATTTT
.	TRBJ2-1	.	16	TRBV6-5	CASSYDHSSSYNEQFF	TGTGCCAGCAGTTACGACCACTCGAGCTCCTACAATGAGCAGTTCTTC
.	TRBJ1-5	.	13	TRBV30	CAWSPQGNQPQHF	TGTGCCTGGAGTCCACAGGGAAATCAGCCCCAGCATTTT
TRBD1	TRBJ2-1	few	15	TRBV6-2/TRBV6-3	CASSYRTGAGNEQFF	TGTGCCAGCAGTTACCGGACAGGGGCGGGTAATGAGCAGTTCTTC
TRBD1	TRBJ2-7	many	15	TRBV6-5	CASSTRTGGIYEQHF	TGTGCCAGCAGTACCCGGACAGGGGGGATTTACGAGCAGCACTTC
.	TRBJ2-5	.	15	TRBV7-9	CASSPLYGRGAAQYF	TGTGCCAGCAGCCCCCTTTATGGTCGAGGAGCAGCCCAGTACTTC
.	TRBJ1-4	few	15	TRBV5-8	CASSLGVRGNEKLFF	TGTGCCAGCAGCTTGGGGGTACGGGGAAATGAAAAACTGTTTTTT
TRBD1	TRBJ1-1	many	15	TRBV6-1	CASTWGDRVDTEAFF	TGTGCCAGCACCTGGGGGGACAGGGTAGACACTGAAGCTTTCTTT
TRBD2	TRBJ2-1	few	15	TRBV7-2	CASSQRGGRYNEQFF	TGTGCCAGCAGCCAAAGGGGAGGGAGGTACAATGAGCAGTTCTTC